A selection of T cell receptor beta chains follows, all from one sample in a study of blood T cell repertoires in COVID-19. Repertoires were generated with immunoSEQ multiplex PCR, while TCRdb's copy carries only in-frame clones and drops some. The repertoire holds 70,000 to 95,000 clones, with 70% to 90% as singletons. Specimen: peripheral blood. The receptor set was obtained from a woman older than 75 with active COVID-19. CDR3s include the opening cysteine and the closing phenylalanine or tryptophan. D genes are given only for firm matches. Size values are once, few and many counts, or a class for expanded clones, and some rows have none.

TRBJ2-3	-	TRBD1	TRBV7-2	CASSRTGSTDTQYF	TGTGCCAGCAGCCGGACAGGGAGCACAGATACGCAGTATTTT
TRBJ1-3	-	-	TRBV28	CASSSRVYTIYF	TGTGCCAGCAGCTCACGGGTATACACCATATATTTT
TRBJ1-2	-	TRBD1	TRBV27	CASRRDRGGYYGYTF	TGTGCCAGCAGACGGGACAGGGGTGGATATTATGGCTACACCTTC
TRBJ1-6	-	TRBD1	TRBV28	CASSLWPGTVNSPLHF	TGTGCCAGCAGTTTATGGCCCGGGACAGTCAATTCACCCCTCCACTTT
TRBJ1-1	-	-	TRBV10-3	CAIRQGKDTEAFF	TGTGCCATCAGGCAGGGTAAGGACACTGAAGCTTTCTTT
TRBJ2-5	-	-	TRBV5-1	CASGGLQGQETQYF	TGCGCCAGCGGAGGTTTGCAGGGGCAGGAGACCCAGTACTTC
TRBJ2-1	-	TRBD2	TRBV7-2	CASSLARRGEQFF	TGTGCCAGCAGCTTAGCCAGGCGGGGGGAGCAGTTCTTC
TRBJ2-5	once	-	TRBV6-6	CASRSPFSGGETQYF	TGTGCCAGCAGATCTCCCTTTAGCGGCGGGGAGACCCAGTACTTC
TRBJ2-2	-	-	TRBV5-4	CASSPIVNTGELFF	TGTGCCAGCAGCCCCATAGTGAACACCGGGGAGCTGTTTTTT
TRBJ2-1	-	TRBD2	TRBV14	CASSRAGGTPLFF	TGTGCCAGCAGTCGCGCCGGGGGGACGCCTTTGTTCTTC
TRBJ2-1	-	TRBD2	TRBV19	CASISQVAGNNEQFF	TGTGCCAGTATCTCGCAGGTAGCGGGAAACAATGAGCAGTTCTTC
TRBJ1-5	once	TRBD1	TRBV5-1	CASSLACRGQPQHF	TGCGCCAGCAGCTTGGCGTGCAGGGGGCAGCCCCAGCATTTT
TRBJ2-3	-	-	TRBV10-3	CAISGDGGSGRGTDTQYF	TGTGCCATCAGTGGTGATGGGGGGAGTGGCAGAGGAACAGATACGCAGTATTTT
TRBJ2-7	few	-	TRBV6-2/TRBV6-3	CASSLRGRNSYEQYF	TGTGCCAGCAGCCTCAGGGGGAGGAACTCCTACGAGCAGTACTTC
TRBJ2-2	-	TRBD2	TRBV7-8	CASSPRTSGNTGELFF	TGTGCCAGCAGCCCCAGGACTAGCGGGAACACCGGGGAGCTGTTTTTT
TRBJ2-1	-	-	TRBV5-1	CASSLRGFDEQFF	TGCGCCAGCAGCTTGAGAGGTTTCGACGAGCAGTTCTTC
TRBJ2-7	-	TRBD2	TRBV6-2/TRBV6-3	CASSYPGLAGDYEQYF	TGTGCCAGCAGTTACCCTGGACTAGCGGGGGATTACGAGCAGTACTTC
TRBJ2-7	-	TRBD2	TRBV7-2	CASSFTSGRDYEQYF	TGTGCCAGCAGCTTCACTAGCGGGAGGGACTACGAGCAGTACTTC
TRBJ2-4	once	-	TRBV19	CASTTVGRGGIQYF	TGTGCCAGTACCACCGTTGGTAGGGGAGGCATTCAGTACTTC
TRBJ1-2	once	-	TRBV19	CASSGRQASYGYTF	TGTGCCAGTAGTGGACGACAGGCCAGCTATGGCTACACCTTC
TRBJ2-3	-	TRBD2	TRBV2	CASSEGLAQVDTQYF	TGTGCCAGCAGTGAAGGACTAGCGCAGGTAGATACGCAGTATTTT
TRBJ2-5	-	TRBD2	TRBV7-3	CASSFRTSGRETQYF	TGTGCCAGCAGCTTTAGGACTAGCGGGAGGGAGACCCAGTACTTC
TRBJ2-3	-	TRBD2	TRBV4-3	CASSLSGASTDTQYF	TGCGCCAGCAGCCTTAGCGGGGCTAGCACAGATACGCAGTATTTT
TRBJ2-3	once	TRBD1	TRBV10-3	CAISRGTGTDTQYF	TGTGCCATCAGCCGGGGGACAGGGACAGATACGCAGTATTTT
TRBJ2-6	-	-	TRBV4-1	CASSQATGNSGANVLTF	TGCGCCAGCAGCCAAGCTACAGGCAACTCTGGGGCCAACGTCCTGACTTTC
TRBJ1-2	-	TRBD1	TRBV6-6	CASSPTGGIPNGYTF	TGTGCCAGCAGTCCGACAGGGGGGATCCCAAATGGCTACACCTTC
TRBJ2-3	-	-	TRBV5-6	CASSPFLGTDTQYF	TGTGCCAGCAGCCCCTTTTTAGGCACAGATACGCAGTATTTT
TRBJ2-7	-	-	TRBV7-3	CASSLTSVGTYEQYF	TGTGCCAGCAGCTTAACTAGCGTTGGAACCTACGAGCAGTACTTC
TRBJ2-5	-	-	TRBV7-8	CASSLLGTHLQETQYF	TGTGCCAGCAGCTTATTAGGGACACACCTCCAAGAGACCCAGTACTTC
TRBJ2-7	few	TRBD2	TRBV7-2	CASSLGGGSYEQYF	TGTGCCAGCAGCTTAGGGGGGGGATCCTACGAGCAGTACTTC
TRBJ2-1	-	TRBD2	TRBV7-3	CASSLIGGSNEQFF	TGTGCCAGCAGCTTAATCGGCGGGAGTAATGAGCAGTTCTTC
TRBJ1-1	-	-	TRBV28	CASGSSTEAFF	TGTGCCAGCGGTTCGAGCACTGAAGCTTTCTTT
TRBJ2-1	-	-	TRBV6-6	CASSFIGEQFF	TGTGCCAGCAGTTTTATCGGTGAGCAGTTCTTC
TRBJ2-1	once	-	TRBV18	CASSPPVVSGEQFF	TGTGCCAGCTCACCACCGGTCGTGTCGGGTGAGCAGTTCTTC
TRBJ1-2	-	TRBD1	TRBV11-2	CASSWDRNYGYTF	TGTGCCAGCAGCTGGGACAGGAATTATGGCTACACCTTC
TRBJ2-1	once	TRBD2	TRBV7-9	CASSRGALAGGYEQFF	TGTGCCAGCAGCCGAGGAGCGTTAGCGGGAGGGTATGAGCAGTTCTTC
TRBJ1-5	-	-	TRBV5-3	CARSLARPQHF	TGTGCCAGAAGCCTAGCGAGGCCCCAGCATTTT
TRBJ2-1	few	-	TRBV6-5	CASSFLSGLVLNEQFF	TGTGCCAGCAGTTTCTTAAGCGGTTTGGTATTGAATGAGCAGTTCTTC
TRBJ2-1	-	TRBD2	TRBV7-9	CASSLDGSSGTYNEQFF	TGTGCCAGCAGCTTAGATGGCTCTAGCGGGACCTACAATGAGCAGTTCTTC
TRBJ2-1	-	-	TRBV18	CASSTGQLNEQFF	TGTGCCAGCTCAACAGGACAGCTCAATGAGCAGTTCTTC
TRBJ2-3	-	-	TRBV9	CASSVAVPGGTDTQYF	TGTGCCAGCAGCGTAGCGGTCCCCGGGGGCACAGATACGCAGTATTTT
TRBJ1-4	-	-	TRBV15	CATGGQEELFF	TGTGCCACCGGTGGTCAGGAGGAACTGTTTTTT
TRBJ2-5	once	-	TRBV7-2	CASSSTFSLGTQYF	TGTGCCAGCAGCTCGACGTTCTCCCTAGGGACCCAGTACTTC
TRBJ2-7	-	-	TRBV7-9	CASSLDRAAWVPTMQYF	TGTGCCAGCAGCTTAGACCGCGCAGCATGGGTACCTACTATGCAGTACTTC
TRBJ1-5	-	-	TRBV19	CATREGNQPQHF	TGTGCCACCCGGGAAGGGAATCAGCCCCAGCATTTT
TRBJ2-1	-	-	TRBV27	CASTRAPSSSYNEQFF	TGTGCCAGCACCAGGGCCCCATCCTCCTCCTACAATGAGCAGTTCTTC
TRBJ1-1	once	-	TRBV5-4	CASSLDRTNTEAFF	TGTGCCAGCAGCTTGGACAGAACGAACACTGAAGCTTTCTTT
TRBJ2-2	-	TRBD1	TRBV18	CASSPRTGGSTGELFF	TGTGCCAGCTCACCGAGGACAGGGGGCAGCACCGGGGAGCTGTTTTTT
TRBJ1-5	-	-	TRBV18	CASSPNSGNQPQHF	TGTGCCAGCTCACCCAATTCAGGGAATCAGCCCCAGCATTTT
TRBJ2-1	-	TRBD1	TRBV6-2/TRBV6-3	CASSLGQGGYNEQFF	TGTGCCAGCAGCCTCGGACAGGGTGGTTACAATGAGCAGTTCTTC
TRBJ2-3	-	-	TRBV11-3	CASSLRTDTQYF	TGTGCCAGCAGCCTACGTACAGATACGCAGTATTTT
TRBJ1-3	-	-	TRBV19	CASSTVTGRGNTIYF	TGTGCCAGTAGTACCGTCACGGGGAGGGGAAACACCATATATTTT
TRBJ1-2	-	TRBD1	TRBV6-2/TRBV6-3	CASSSAGQGDYGYTF	TGTGCCAGCAGTTCCGCGGGACAGGGGGACTATGGCTACACCTTC
TRBJ2-4	-	TRBD2	TRBV18	CASSSGGLAGGACYF	TGTGCCAGCTCTTCAGGGGGACTAGCGGGAGGAGCTTGTTACTTC
TRBJ1-1	-	-	TRBV5-6	CASSLALDSLRGTEAFF	TGTGCCAGCAGCTTGGCCTTGGACAGCCTCCGCGGGACTGAAGCTTTCTTT
TRBJ2-7	-	TRBD2	TRBV10-3	CAISEGLAGVYEQYF	TGTGCCATCAGTGAGGGACTAGCGGGAGTTTACGAGCAGTACTTC
TRBJ2-5	-	-	TRBV5-4	CASSLAGKRQRETQYF	TGTGCCAGCAGCTTGGCCGGGAAGAGACAACGCGAGACCCAGTACTTC
TRBJ2-7	-	-	TRBV5-4	CASSLAAGPDYEQYF	TGTGCCAGCAGCTTGGCGGCGGGACCCGATTACGAGCAGTACTTC